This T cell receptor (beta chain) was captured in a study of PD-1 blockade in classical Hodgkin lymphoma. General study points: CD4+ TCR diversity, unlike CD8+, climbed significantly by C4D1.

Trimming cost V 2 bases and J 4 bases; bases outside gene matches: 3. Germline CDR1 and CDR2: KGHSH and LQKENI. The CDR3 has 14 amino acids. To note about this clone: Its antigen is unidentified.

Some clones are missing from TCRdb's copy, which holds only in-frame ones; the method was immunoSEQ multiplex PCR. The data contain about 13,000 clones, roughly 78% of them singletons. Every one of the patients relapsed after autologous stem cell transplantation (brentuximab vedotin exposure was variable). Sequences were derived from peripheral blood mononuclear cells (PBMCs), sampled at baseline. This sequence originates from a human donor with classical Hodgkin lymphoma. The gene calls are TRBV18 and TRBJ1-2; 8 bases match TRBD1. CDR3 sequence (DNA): TGTGCCAGCTCACCATTCGGACAGGGCTATGGCTACACCTTC. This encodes CASSPFGQGYGYTF. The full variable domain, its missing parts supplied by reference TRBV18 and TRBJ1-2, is NAGVMQNPRHLVRRRGQEARLRCSPMKGHSHVYWYRQLPEEGLKFMVYLQKENIIDESGMPKERFSAEFPKEGPSILRIQQVVRGDSAAYFCASSPFGQGYGYTFGSGTRLTVV.